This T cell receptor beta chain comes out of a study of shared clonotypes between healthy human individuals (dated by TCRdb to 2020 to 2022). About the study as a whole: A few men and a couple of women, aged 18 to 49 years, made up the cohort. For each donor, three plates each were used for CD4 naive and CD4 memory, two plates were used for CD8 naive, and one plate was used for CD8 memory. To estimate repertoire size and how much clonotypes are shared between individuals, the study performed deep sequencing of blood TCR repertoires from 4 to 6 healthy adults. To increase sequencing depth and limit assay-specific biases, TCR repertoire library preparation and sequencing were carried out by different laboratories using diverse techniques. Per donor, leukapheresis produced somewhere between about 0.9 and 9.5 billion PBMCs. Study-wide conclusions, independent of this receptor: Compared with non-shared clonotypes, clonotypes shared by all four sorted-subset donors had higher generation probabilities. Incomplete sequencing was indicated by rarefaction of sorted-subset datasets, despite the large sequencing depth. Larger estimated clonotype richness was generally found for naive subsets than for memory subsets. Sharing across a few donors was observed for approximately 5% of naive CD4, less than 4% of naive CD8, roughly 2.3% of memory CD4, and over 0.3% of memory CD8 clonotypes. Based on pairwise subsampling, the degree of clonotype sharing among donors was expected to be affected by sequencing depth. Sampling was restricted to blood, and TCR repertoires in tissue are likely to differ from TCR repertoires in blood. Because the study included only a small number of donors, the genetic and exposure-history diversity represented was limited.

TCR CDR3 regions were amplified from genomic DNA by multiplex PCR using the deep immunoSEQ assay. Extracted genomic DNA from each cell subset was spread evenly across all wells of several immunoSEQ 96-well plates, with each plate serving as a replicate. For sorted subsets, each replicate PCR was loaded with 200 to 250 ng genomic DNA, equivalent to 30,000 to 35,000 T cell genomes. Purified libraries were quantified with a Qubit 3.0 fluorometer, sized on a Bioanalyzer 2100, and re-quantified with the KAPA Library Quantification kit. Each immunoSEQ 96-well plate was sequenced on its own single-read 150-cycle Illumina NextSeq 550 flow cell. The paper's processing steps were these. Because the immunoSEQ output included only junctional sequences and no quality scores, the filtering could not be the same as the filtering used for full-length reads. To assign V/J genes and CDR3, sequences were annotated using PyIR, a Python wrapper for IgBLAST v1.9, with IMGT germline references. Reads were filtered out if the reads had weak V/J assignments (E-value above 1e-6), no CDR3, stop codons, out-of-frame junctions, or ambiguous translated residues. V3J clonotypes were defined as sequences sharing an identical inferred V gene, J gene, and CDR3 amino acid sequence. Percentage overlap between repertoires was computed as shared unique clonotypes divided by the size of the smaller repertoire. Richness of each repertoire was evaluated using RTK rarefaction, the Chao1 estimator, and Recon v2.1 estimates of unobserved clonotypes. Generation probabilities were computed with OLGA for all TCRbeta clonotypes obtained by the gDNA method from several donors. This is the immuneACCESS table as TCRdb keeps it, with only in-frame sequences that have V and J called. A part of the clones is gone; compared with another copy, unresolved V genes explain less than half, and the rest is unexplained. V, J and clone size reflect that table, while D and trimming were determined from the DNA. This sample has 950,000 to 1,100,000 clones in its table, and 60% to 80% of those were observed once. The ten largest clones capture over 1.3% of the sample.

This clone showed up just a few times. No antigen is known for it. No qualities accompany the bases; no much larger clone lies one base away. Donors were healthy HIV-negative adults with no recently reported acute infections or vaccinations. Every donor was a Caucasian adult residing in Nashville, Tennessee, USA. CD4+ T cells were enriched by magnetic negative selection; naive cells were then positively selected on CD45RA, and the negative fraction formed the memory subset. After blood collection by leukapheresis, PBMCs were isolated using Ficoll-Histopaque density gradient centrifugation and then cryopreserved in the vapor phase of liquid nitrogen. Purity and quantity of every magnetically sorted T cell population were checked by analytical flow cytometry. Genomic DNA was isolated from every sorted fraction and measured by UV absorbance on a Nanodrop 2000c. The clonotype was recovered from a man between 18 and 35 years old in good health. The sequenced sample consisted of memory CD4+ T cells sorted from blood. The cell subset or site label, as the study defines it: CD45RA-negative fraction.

The CDR3 region has the sequence CASSVAGGETSGKNEQFF. The DNA sequence follows: TGTGCCAGCAGCGTAGCGGGCGGTGAAACTAGCGGGAAAAATGAGCAGTTCTTC. The receptor chain draws on TRBV9 and TRBJ2-1, and TRBD2 aligns with 10 junction nucleotides. The CDR3 covers 18 residues, taking in both the cysteine and the phenylalanine. Only the CDR3 portion is preserved as DNA: 54 bases, with reading frame beginning at the first base. As encoded in the germline V gene, CDR1 is SGDLS while CDR2 is YYNGEE. Here V drops 0 bases and J drops 7 bases, and the junction holds 13 bases not matched to any gene.